These T cell receptor beta chains were read from a single sample in a study of tumour-infiltrating T cells in Burkitt lymphoma. The assay was immunoSEQ multiplex PCR, and TCRdb's table has in-frame clones only and misses some. The table has some 1,600 clones, more than 10% seen once. Sequencing was carried out using tumor tissue. The receptors come from a human donor with Burkitt lymphoma. The CDR3 runs from the conserved cysteine through the conserved F or W. D genes are given only for firm matches. Rows may omit the clone size; those that give it use once, few, many or a size class.

abundance,v_gene,j_gene,d_gene,CDR3aa,CDR3nt
few,TRBV6-1,TRBJ2-7,.,CAAAYEQYF,TGTGCCGCCGCCTACGAGCAGTACTTC
.,TRBV27,TRBJ1-3,.,CASSSSGMGNTIYF,TGTGCCAGCAGTTCATCAGGGATGGGAAACACCATATATTTT
few,TRBV2,TRBJ1-5,.,CASTRWFHQPQHF,TGTGCCAGCACACGGTGGTTCCATCAGCCCCAGCATTTT
few,TRBV7-9,TRBJ1-1,.,CASSLQSSMRNEAFF,TGTGCCAGCAGCTTACAGAGTTCAATGAGGAATGAAGCTTTCTTT
few,TRBV28,TRBJ2-7,.,CASSLYLEGPYEQYF,TGTGCCAGCAGTTTATATCTCGAGGGTCCCTACGAGCAGTACTTC
.,TRBV2,TRBJ2-5,.,CASSWPETQYF,TGTGCCAGCAGTTGGCCCGAGACCCAGTACTTC
few,TRBV28,TRBJ2-5,.,CASSPRTRERTGTQYF,TGTGCCAGCAGTCCCCGGACGCGGGAACGTACAGGGACCCAGTACTTC
few,TRBV30,TRBJ1-4,.,CAWSPHSRPLTKVNEKLFF,TGTGCCTGGAGTCCACATTCTCGGCCCCTCACGAAGGTTAATGAAAAACTGTTTTTT
.,TRBV5-4,TRBJ1-2,.,CASSLDGTGVLGYTF,TGTGCCAGCAGCTTGGACGGGACGGGGGTACTTGGCTACACCTTC
.,TRBV10-3,TRBJ1-2,TRBD1,CAISGQGAGDGYTF,TGTGCCATCAGTGGTCAGGGGGCAGGAGATGGCTACACCTTC
few,TRBV19,TRBJ2-1,.,CASSITLERDEQFF,TGTGCCAGTAGTATTACACTAGAACGGGATGAGCAGTTCTTC
.,TRBV29-1,TRBJ1-1,.,CSVEDLGAGNTEAFF,TGCAGCGTTGAAGATTTGGGGGCGGGGAACACTGAAGCTTTCTTT
few,TRBV5-1,TRBJ2-5,.,CASSRTGFGPETQYF,TGCGCCAGCAGCCGGACGGGCTTCGGGCCCGAGACCCAGTACTTC
few,TRBV12-5,TRBJ2-3,.,CASGLDSTDTQYF,TGTGCTAGTGGTTTGGACAGCACAGATACGCAGTATTTT
.,TRBV9,TRBJ2-5,.,CASSVVPSTWETQYF,TGTGCCAGCAGCGTAGTACCGTCCACATGGGAGACCCAGTACTTC
.,TRBV15,TRBJ2-3,.,CATSRDRPETDTQYF,TGTGCCACCAGCAGAGATCGCCCAGAAACAGATACGCAGTATTTT
few,TRBV7-2,TRBJ2-5,.,CASSLARRAAVFFGTQYF,TGTGCCAGCAGCTTAGCGAGGAGGGCTGCGGTCTTCTTTGGGACCCAGTACTTC
.,TRBV7-9,TRBJ2-7,TRBD2,CASSLRLAGGYEQYF,TGTGCCAGCAGCTTACGGCTAGCGGGGGGTTACGAGCAGTACTTC
few,TRBV12-5,TRBJ1-2,TRBD1,CASGSWDRGFNYGYTF,TGTGCTAGTGGTTCGTGGGACAGGGGCTTTAACTATGGCTACACCTTC
few,TRBV5-1,TRBJ2-1,.,CASSFINEQFF,TGCGCCAGCAGCTTTATCAATGAGCAGTTCTTC
few,TRBV6-5,TRBJ2-1,TRBD2,CASSYPNRGGGDEQFF,TGTGCCAGCAGTTATCCCAATCGGGGGGGAGGGGATGAGCAGTTCTTC
few,TRBV6-5,TRBJ1-1,TRBD1,CASNRQGSHTEAFF,TGTGCCAGCAATAGACAGGGGTCCCACACTGAAGCTTTCTTT
few,TRBV6-5,TRBJ2-5,.,CASSLGGLQETQYF,TGTGCCAGCAGTTTAGGGGGTTTACAAGAGACCCAGTACTTC
.,TRBV7-6,TRBJ2-2,TRBD2,CASSPGLDSRSTGELFF,TGTGCCAGCAGCCCAGGACTAGACAGTCGTAGCACCGGGGAGCTGTTTTTT
few,TRBV7-9,TRBJ1-4,TRBD1,CASSPPPGTENEKLFF,TGTGCCAGCAGCCCCCCTCCCGGGACAGAAAATGAAAAACTGTTTTTT
.,TRBV27,TRBJ1-3,TRBD1,CASSPTGFGNTIYF,TGTGCCAGCAGTCCGACAGGGTTTGGAAACACCATATATTTT
.,TRBV7-6,TRBJ2-2,.,CASSEDVYKLPNTGELFF,TGTGCCAGCAGCGAGGACGTTTACAAACTCCCCAACACCGGGGAGCTGTTTTTT
few,TRBV27,TRBJ2-2,.,CASSLHRFGANTGELFF,TGTGCCAGCAGTTTACACCGTTTCGGGGCGAACACCGGGGAGCTGTTTTTT
.,TRBV4-2,TRBJ2-3,.,CASSQVNGGDTDTQYF,TGTGCCAGCAGCCAAGTGAACGGGGGAGACACAGATACGCAGTATTTT
.,TRBV11-3,TRBJ2-2,TRBD2,CASSPTAGTSGMAGELFF,TGTGCCAGCAGCCCCACAGCCGGGACTAGCGGGATGGCCGGGGAGCTGTTTTTT
.,TRBV5-1,TRBJ1-4,TRBD1,CASSIYSGTGDEKRFF,TGCGCCAGCAGCATCTATTCCGGGACAGGGGATGAAAAACGGTTTTTT
few,TRBV29-1,TRBJ1-2,.,CSVEKGPLGYGYTF,TGCAGCGTTGAAAAGGGCCCACTGGGGTATGGCTACACCTTC
.,TRBV7-6,TRBJ2-7,.,CASSSSSYEQYF,TGTGCCAGCAGCTCCTCCTCCTACGAGCAGTACTTC
.,TRBV7-2,TRBJ2-5,TRBD2,CASSSGLAGGEETQYF,TGTGCCAGCAGCTCGGGACTAGCGGGGGGCGAAGAGACCCAGTACTTC
.,TRBV5-1,TRBJ2-3,.,CASSLALDGEGTDTQYF,TGCGCCAGCAGCTTGGCCCTCGATGGGGAAGGCACAGATACGCAGTATTTT
.,TRBV5-1,TRBJ2-7,.,CASSPWPRTVVPYEQYF,TGCGCCAGCAGCCCATGGCCCCGGACAGTTGTTCCCTACGAGCAGTACTTC
few,TRBV27,TRBJ1-5,.,CASSFRMNSNQPQHF,TGTGCCAGCAGTTTTCGGATGAATAGCAATCAGCCCCAGCATTTT
.,TRBV28,TRBJ2-7,TRBD1,CASSYRDRGPYEQYF,TGTGCCAGCAGTTACCGGGACAGGGGGCCTTACGAGCAGTACTTC
few,TRBV6-5,TRBJ1-2,TRBD1,CASRFSGTGGYGYTF,TGTGCCAGCAGGTTCTCCGGGACAGGGGGCTATGGCTACACCTTC
once,TRBV27,TRBJ1-4,TRBD1,CASSFGRGLFHEKLFF,TGTGCCAGCAGTTTTGGCAGGGGGCTATTCCATGAAAAACTGTTTTTT
.,TRBV5-1,TRBJ2-5,.,CASSLDLETQYF,TGCGCCAGCAGCTTGGACTTGGAGACCCAGTACTTC
.,TRBV27,TRBJ1-5,.,CASKLGLGGNQPQHF,TGTGCCAGCAAACTAGGGCTGGGGGGAAATCAGCCCCAGCATTTT
.,TRBV2,TRBJ1-2,.,CASSDGLGARGYTF,TGTGCCAGCAGTGACGGGCTCGGGGCCAGGGGCTACACCTTC
few,TRBV12-5,TRBJ2-3,.,CASGYRGTDTQYF,TGTGCTAGTGGTTATAGGGGCACAGATACGCAGTATTTT
.,TRBV30,TRBJ2-7,TRBD2,CAWSGGGYEQYF,TGTGCCTGGAGTGGGGGGGGGTACGAGCAGTACTTC
few,TRBV29-1,TRBJ2-7,.,CSAGRTYEQYF,TGCAGCGCTGGACGGACCTACGAGCAGTACTTC